The next 15 T cell receptor beta chains were all read from a single sample in a study of neoadjuvant nivolumab and ipilimumab in lung cancer. Sequenced by immunoSEQ multiplex PCR; TCRdb stores in-frame clones only, minus some. The sample yields tens of thousands of clones, more than 80% seen once. Sequenced here: tumor tissue, sampled after neoadjuvant nivolumab, alone or with ipilimumab, at or shortly before surgery. These receptors were taken from an adult with non-small cell lung cancer.

The chain carries TRBV6-6 and TRBJ2-7; 7 bases agree with TRBD1. The trim removed 5 bases at V and 1 base at J, leaving 5 bases unmatched. The germline CDR1 and CDR2 sequences are MNHNY and SVGAGI (reference sequence). The CDR3 runs to 14 residues. The CDR3 region is CASSTPGQSYEQYF. CDR3 in DNA: TGTGCCAGCAGTACCCCGGGACAGTCCTACGAGCAGTACTTC.

The chain is built from TRBV7-2 and TRBJ2-7, with TRBD1 matching 8 bases. The V gene's germline CDR1 is SGHTA and CDR2 FQGNSA. V lost 0 bases, J lost 2 bases, and 9 bases stayed unmatched. The CDR3 is 17 residues long. This CDR3 is CASSLAFSGGLPYEQYF. CDR3 sequence (DNA): TGTGCCAGCAGCTTAGCTTTTTCAGGGGGCCTCCCCTACGAGCAGTACTTC.

This clone has only one observation. V and J are TRBV4-1 and TRBJ2-3; D may correspond to TRBD1 or TRBD2 (6 bases each). V lost 4 bases and J 2 bases, leaving 16 bases between the germline ends. CDR3 length: 16 amino acids. Germline assignment: CDR1 MGHRA and CDR2 YSYEKL. This CDR3 is CASSPRAGEDTDTQYF. DNA of the CDR3: TGCGCCAGCAGCCCCCGGGCAGGGGAGGACACAGATACGCAGTATTTT.

The gene calls are TRBV6-6 and TRBJ2-7; no reliable D call. CDR3 length: 15 amino acids. The germline CDR1 and CDR2 sequences are MNHNY and SVGAGI (reference sequence). Trimming left V 0 bases short and J 4 bases short, with 13 bases between. Here the CDR3 reads CASSYSRGSLYEQYF. The CDR3 DNA follows: TGTGCCAGCAGTTACTCCAGAGGCTCCCTTTACGAGCAGTACTTC.

This clone appeared a single time. The chain has TRBV5-1 and TRBJ2-3; TRBD1 might be the D (6 bases). Per germline, CDR1 SGHRS and CDR2 YFSETQ. V was cut by 2 bases and J by 0 bases, with 13 bases left in between. The CDR3 is made up of 16 amino acids. The CDR3 nucleotides are TGCGCCAGCAGCTTTGGGGACACAACTAGCACAGATACGCAGTATTTT. This sequence encodes CASSFGDTTSTDTQYF.

The chain uses TRBV2 and TRBJ1-2, with 7 nucleotides matching TRBD1. Germline CDR1 reads SNHLY; CDR2 reads FYNNEI. The CDR3 is made up of 14 amino acids. V lost 6 bases, J lost 3 bases, and 7 bases stayed unmatched. The CDR3 reads CASRIDREDYGYTF. The CDR3 nucleotides read TGTGCCAGCAGGATAGACAGGGAGGACTATGGCTACACCTTC. Using reference TRBV2 and TRBJ1-2 for the parts outside the CDR3, the full variable domain is EPEVTQTPSHQVTQMGQEVILRCVPISNHLYFYWYRQILGQKVEFLVSFYNNEISEKSEIFDDQFSVERPDGSNFTLKIRSTKLEDSAMYFCASRIDREDYGYTFGSGTRLTVV.

CDR3 coding DNA: TGTGCCAGCAGCTGGACACGGGAAGATACGCAGTATTTT. It encodes CASSWTREDTQYF. The chain carries TRBV11-3 and TRBJ2-3; D assignment may be TRBD1 or TRBD2 (5 bases each). V gave up 4 bases and J gave up 5 bases, with 10 bases separating them. The CDR3 sequence is 13 residues long. Germline assignment: CDR1 SGHNT and CDR2 YENEEA.

The J gene is TRBJ2-2, the V gene TRBV30, with D possibly called TRBD1 or TRBD2 (5 bases each). The germline CDR1 and CDR2 sequences are GTSNPN and SVGIG (reference sequence). The CDR3 is 12 amino acids. The V gene lost 7 bases and the J gene lost 6 bases, with 12 bases spanning the gap. The CDR3 spells CAFNQGAGELFF. DNA of the CDR3: TGTGCCTTCAATCAGGGAGCCGGGGAGCTGTTTTTT.

The rearrangement joins TRBV18 to TRBJ2-7; D gene uncertain. Trimming removed 6 bases from V and 1 base from J, with 13 bases in between. The germline V gene encodes CDR1 KGHSH and CDR2 LQKENI. CDR3 size: 14 residues. CDR3 residues: CASSPTALSYEQYF. CDR3 nucleotides: TGTGCCAGCTCCCCCACGGCGTTATCCTACGAGCAGTACTTC. The whole variable domain, remainder taken from reference TRBV18 and TRBJ2-7, is NAGVMQNPRHLVRRRGQEARLRCSPMKGHSHVYWYRQLPEEGLKFMVYLQKENIIDESGMPKERFSAEFPKEGPSILRIQQVVRGDSAAYFCASSPTALSYEQYFGPGTRLTVT.

This clone appeared a single time. Mismatch with germline at one junction end may stem from a read error. This chain uses TRBV7-7 with TRBJ2-1; D is possibly TRBD2 (5 bases). Germline CDR1 reads SSHAT; CDR2 reads FNYEAQ (reference sequence). This CDR3 region has 18 residues. The CDR3, as DNA: TGTGCTAGCAGCTTTAGTGCCCCAGGAGGATTCGCTTCTAGTGAGCAGTTCTTC. Its translation: CASSFSAPGGFASSEQFF.

The V and J genes are TRBV11-3 and TRBJ2-2, with D perhaps matching TRBD2 (6 bases). The CDR3 covers 15 residues. Germline assignment: CDR1 SGHNT and CDR2 YENEEA. The ends were cut back, 5 bases at V and 4 bases at J, with 14 bases in the middle. DNA of the CDR3: TGTGCCAGCAGCCCGGAGGGGCTGGGCACCGGGGAGCTGTTTTTT. It yields the protein CASSPEGLGTGELFF.

V usage is TRBV6-5 and J usage is TRBJ2-7; D gene uncertain. The CDR3 is made up of 11 amino acids. Germline-derived CDR1 and CDR2 are MNHEY and SVGAGI. Trimming took 2 bases from V and 2 from J, leaving 1 base between them. CDR3 amino acids: CASSYPYEQYF. CDR3 bases: TGTGCCAGCAGTTACCCCTACGAGCAGTACTTC.

This rearrangement joins TRBV30 to TRBJ1-5; TRBD1 is a possible D gene (6 bases). Germline assignment: CDR1 GTSNPN and CDR2 SVGIG (reference sequence). Trimming removed 3 bases at V and 3 bases at J, with 12 bases between. The CDR3 sequence is 14 residues long. CDR3 coding DNA: TGTGCCTGGAGCGAGGACAGCAACAATCAGCCCCAGCATTTT. It translates to CAWSEDSNNQPQHF.

The chain links TRBV30 to TRBJ2-5, with TRBD2 identical over 7 bases. CDR3 size: 13 residues. The J segment lost 4 bases and the V segment lost 4 bases, leaving 6 bases of the junction unmatched. Germline CDR1 GTSNPN, CDR2 SVGIG (reference sequence). The CDR3 here is CAWTTGTTETQYF. In DNA form, the CDR3 reads TGTGCCTGGACAACCGGGACTACAGAGACCCAGTACTTC. The full variable domain, with the rest looked up from reference TRBV30 and TRBJ2-5, is SQTIHQWPATLVQPVGSPLSLECTVEGTSNPNLYWYRQAAGRGLQLLFYSVGIGQISSEVPQNLSASRPQDRQFILSSKKLLLSDSGFYLCAWTTGTTETQYFGPGTRLLVL.

The chain employs TRBV5-6 and TRBJ1-1; TRBD1 matches 7 bases. Germline V gene data show CDR1 as SGHDT and CDR2 as YYEEEE. This CDR3 is built from 13 residues. After removal of 2 bases from V and 7 bases from J, the junction contained 5 bases not matched to a gene. The CDR3 DNA is TGTGCCAGCAGCTTCAGGGGGAAGGGTGAAGCTTTCTTT. As protein: CASSFRGKGEAFF.